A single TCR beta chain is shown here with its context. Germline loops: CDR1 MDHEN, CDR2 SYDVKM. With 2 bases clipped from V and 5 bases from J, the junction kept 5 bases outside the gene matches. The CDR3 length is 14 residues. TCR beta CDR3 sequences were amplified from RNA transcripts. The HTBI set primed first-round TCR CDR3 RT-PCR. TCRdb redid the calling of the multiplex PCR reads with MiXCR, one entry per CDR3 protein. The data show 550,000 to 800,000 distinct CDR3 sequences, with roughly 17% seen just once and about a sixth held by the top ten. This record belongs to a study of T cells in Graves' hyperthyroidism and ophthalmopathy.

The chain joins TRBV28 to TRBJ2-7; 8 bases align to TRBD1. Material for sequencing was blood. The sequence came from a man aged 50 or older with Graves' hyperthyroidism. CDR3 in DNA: TGTGCCAGCAGTTTAGGACAGGGAATGAACGAGCAGTACTTC. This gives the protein CASSLGQGMNEQYF. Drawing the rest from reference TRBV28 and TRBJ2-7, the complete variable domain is DVKVTQSSRYLVKRTGEKVFLECVQDMDHENMFWYRQDPGLGLRLIYFSYDVKMKEKGDIPEGYSVSREKKERFSLILESASTNQTSMYLCASSLGQGMNEQYFGPGTRLTVT.